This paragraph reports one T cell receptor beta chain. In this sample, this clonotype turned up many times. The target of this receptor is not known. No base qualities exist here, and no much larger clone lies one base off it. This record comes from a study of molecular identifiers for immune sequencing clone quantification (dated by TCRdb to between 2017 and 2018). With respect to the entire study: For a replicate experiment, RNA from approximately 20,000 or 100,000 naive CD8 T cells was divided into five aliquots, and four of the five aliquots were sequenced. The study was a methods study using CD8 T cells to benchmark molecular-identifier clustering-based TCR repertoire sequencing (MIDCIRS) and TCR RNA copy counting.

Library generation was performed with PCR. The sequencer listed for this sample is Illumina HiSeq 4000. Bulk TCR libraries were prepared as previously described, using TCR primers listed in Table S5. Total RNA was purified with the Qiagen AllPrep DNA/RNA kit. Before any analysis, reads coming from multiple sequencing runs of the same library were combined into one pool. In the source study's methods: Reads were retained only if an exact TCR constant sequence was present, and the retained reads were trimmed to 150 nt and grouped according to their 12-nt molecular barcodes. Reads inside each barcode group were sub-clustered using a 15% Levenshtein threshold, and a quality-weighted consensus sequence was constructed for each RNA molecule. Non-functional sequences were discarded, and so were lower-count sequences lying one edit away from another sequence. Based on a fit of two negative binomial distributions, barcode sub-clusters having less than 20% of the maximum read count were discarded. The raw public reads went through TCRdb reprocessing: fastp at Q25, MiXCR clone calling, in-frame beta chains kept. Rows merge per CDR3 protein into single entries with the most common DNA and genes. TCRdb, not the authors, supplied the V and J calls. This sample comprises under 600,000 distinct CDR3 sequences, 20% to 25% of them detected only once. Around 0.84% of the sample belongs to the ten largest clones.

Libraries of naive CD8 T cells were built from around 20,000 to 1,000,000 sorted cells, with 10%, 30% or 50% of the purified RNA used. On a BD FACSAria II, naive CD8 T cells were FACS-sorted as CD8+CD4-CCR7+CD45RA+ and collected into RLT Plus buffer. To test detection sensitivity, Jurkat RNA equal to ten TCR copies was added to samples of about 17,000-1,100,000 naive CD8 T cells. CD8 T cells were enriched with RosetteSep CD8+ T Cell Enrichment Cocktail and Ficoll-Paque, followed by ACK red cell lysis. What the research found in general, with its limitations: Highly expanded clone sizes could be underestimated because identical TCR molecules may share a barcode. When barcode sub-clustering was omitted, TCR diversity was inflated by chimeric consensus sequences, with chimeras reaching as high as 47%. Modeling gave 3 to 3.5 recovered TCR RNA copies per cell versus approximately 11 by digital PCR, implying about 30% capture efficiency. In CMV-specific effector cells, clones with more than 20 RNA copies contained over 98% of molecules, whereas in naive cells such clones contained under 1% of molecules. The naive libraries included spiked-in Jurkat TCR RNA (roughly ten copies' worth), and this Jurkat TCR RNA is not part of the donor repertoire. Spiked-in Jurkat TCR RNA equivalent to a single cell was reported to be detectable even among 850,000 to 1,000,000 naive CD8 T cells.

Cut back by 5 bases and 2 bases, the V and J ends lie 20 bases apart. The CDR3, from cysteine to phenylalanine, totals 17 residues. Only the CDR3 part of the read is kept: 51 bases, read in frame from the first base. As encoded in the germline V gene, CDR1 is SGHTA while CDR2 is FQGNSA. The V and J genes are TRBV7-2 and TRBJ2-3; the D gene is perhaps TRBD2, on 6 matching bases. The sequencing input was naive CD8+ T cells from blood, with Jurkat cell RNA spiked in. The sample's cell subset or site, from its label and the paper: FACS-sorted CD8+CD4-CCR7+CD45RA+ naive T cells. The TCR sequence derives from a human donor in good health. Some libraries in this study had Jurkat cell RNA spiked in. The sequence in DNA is TGTGCCAGCAGCACCTATACCGGGAGTCTCAACACAGATACGCAGTATTTT. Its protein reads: CASSTYTGSLNTDTQYF.